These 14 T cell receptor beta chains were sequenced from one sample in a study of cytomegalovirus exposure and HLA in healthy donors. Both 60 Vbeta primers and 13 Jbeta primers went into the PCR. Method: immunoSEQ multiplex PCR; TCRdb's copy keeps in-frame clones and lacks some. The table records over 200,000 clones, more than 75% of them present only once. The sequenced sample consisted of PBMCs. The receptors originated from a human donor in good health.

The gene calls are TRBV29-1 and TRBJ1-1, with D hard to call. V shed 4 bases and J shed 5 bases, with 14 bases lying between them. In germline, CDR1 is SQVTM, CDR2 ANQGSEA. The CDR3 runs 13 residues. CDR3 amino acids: CSVVLFLRTEAFF. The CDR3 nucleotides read TGCAGCGTTGTACTGTTTTTGAGGACTGAAGCTTTCTTT.

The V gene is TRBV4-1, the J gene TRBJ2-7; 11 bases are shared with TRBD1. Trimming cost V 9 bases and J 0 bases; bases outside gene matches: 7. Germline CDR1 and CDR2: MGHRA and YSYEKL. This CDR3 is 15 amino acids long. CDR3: CASKPGTGGSYEQYF. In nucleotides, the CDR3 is TGCGCCAGTAAGCCGGGGACAGGGGGCTCCTACGAGCAGTACTTC.

The CDR3 nucleotides read TGTGCCACCAGCAGACCAAAGCGACAGGGAAGGTCCCAAGAGACCCAGTACTTC. Its translation is CATSRPKRQGRSQETQYF. This sequence joins TRBV15 and TRBJ2-5, with 7 bases matching TRBD1. CDR3 length: 18 residues. In germline, CDR1 is LNHNV, CDR2 YYDKDF (reference sequence). V was clipped by 2 bases and J by 1 base; unmatched bases: 13.

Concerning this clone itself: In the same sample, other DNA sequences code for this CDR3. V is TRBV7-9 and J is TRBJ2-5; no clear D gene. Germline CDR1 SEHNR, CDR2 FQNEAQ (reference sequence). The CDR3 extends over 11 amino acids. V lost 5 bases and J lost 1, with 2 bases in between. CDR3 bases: TGTGCCAGCAGCCTCCAAGAGACCCAGTACTTC. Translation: CASSLQETQYF.

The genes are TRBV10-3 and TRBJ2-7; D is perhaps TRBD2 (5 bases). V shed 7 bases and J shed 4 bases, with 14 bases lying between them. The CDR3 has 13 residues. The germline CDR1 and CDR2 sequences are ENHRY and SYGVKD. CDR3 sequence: CAIKEGLAYEQYF. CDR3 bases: TGTGCCATCAAAGAAGGACTTGCGTACGAGCAGTACTTC.

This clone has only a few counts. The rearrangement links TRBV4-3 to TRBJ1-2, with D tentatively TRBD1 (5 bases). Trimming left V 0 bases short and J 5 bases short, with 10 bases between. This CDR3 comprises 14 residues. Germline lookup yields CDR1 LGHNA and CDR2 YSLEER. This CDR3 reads CASSQETRAYGYTF. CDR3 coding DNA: TGCGCCAGCAGCCAAGAGACCAGGGCGTATGGCTACACCTTC.

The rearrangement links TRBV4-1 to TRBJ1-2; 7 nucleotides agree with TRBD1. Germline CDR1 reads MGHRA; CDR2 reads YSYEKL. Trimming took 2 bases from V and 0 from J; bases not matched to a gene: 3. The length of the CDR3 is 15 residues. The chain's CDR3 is CASSQPGGTNYGYTF. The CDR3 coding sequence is TGCGCCAGCAGCCAACCAGGGGGGACTAACTATGGCTACACCTTC.

CDR3 sequence (DNA): TGTGCCAGCAGCTTAGGCGTGGGGGGGAGCGAGGTGCAGACCCAGTACTTC. It is translated as CASSLGVGGSEVQTQYF. This chain uses TRBV7-8 with TRBJ2-5; 7 bases are shared with TRBD2. The CDR3 covers 17 residues. Looked up from germline, CDR1 is SGHVS and CDR2 is FQNEAQ. V was clipped by 1 base and J by 6 bases; unmatched bases: 14.

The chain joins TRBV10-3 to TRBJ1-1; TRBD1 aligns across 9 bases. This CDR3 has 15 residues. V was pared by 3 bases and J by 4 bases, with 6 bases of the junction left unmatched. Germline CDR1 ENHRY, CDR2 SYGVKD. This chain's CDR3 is CAISDGDRVGTEAFF. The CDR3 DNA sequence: TGTGCCATCAGTGATGGGGACAGGGTCGGCACTGAAGCTTTCTTT.

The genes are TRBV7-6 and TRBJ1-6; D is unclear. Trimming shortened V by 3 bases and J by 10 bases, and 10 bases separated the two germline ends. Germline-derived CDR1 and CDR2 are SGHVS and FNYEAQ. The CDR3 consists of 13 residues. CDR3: CASSFNAASPLHF. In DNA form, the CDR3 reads TGTGCCAGCAGCTTCAACGCGGCCTCACCCCTCCACTTT.

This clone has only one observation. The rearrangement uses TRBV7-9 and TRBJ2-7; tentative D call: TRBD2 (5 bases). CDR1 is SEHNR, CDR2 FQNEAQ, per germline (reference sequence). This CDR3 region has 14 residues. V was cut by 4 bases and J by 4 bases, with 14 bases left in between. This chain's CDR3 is CASSSRGRDYEQYF. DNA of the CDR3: TGTGCCAGCAGCTCTCGCGGGCGAGATTACGAGCAGTACTTC.

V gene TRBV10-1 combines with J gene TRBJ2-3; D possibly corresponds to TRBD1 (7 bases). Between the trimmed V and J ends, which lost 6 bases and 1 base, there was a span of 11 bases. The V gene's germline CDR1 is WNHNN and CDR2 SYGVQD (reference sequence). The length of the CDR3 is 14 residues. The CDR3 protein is CASSQGGRTDTQYF. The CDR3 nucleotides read TGCGCCAGCAGCCAGGGGGGACGCACAGATACGCAGTATTTT.

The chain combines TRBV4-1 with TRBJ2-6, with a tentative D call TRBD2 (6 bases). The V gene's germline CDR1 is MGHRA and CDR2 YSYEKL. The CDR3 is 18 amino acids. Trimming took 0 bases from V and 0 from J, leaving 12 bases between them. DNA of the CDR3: TGCGCCAGCAGCCAAGATTGGGGCGGGGCCTCTGGGGCCAACGTCCTGACTTTC. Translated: CASSQDWGGASGANVLTF.

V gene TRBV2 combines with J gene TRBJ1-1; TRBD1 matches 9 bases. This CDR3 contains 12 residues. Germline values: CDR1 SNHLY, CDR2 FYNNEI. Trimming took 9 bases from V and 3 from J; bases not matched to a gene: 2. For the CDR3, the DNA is TGTGCCAGGCGACAGGGGGACACTGAAGCTTTCTTT. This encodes CARRQGDTEAFF.